This TCR beta chain is drawn from a study of pediatric ulcerative colitis. The V end was cut by 0 bases, the J end by 12 bases, with 6 bases between. Germline loops: CDR1 SEHNR, CDR2 FQNEAQ (reference sequence). There are 12 residues in the CDR3. This clone was recorded only once. Assay: immunoSEQ multiplex PCR; the TCRdb copy retains only in-frame clones and omits some. The sample holds 50,000 to 65,000 clones, 86% seen once. Specimen: blood. This receptor was identified in a boy aged 5 to 17 with severe ulcerative colitis. This rearrangement joins TRBV7-9 to TRBJ1-6; unclear D gene. Written as DNA, the CDR3 is TGTGCCAGCAGCTTAGCCTCCGAACCCCTCCACTTT. Amino acids: CASSLASEPLHF.